These T cell receptor beta chains were read from a single sample in a study of OX40 agonist ivuxolimab in advanced cancers. Profiled with immunoSEQ multiplex PCR; TCRdb holds only in-frame clones, not every one. The table lists under 60,000 clones, nearly 85% of them singletons, with roughly 4% in the top ten. The sample here was CD4+ or CD8+ T cells sorted from blood, taken in a trial of the OX40 agonist ivuxolimab. The origin of the receptors is an adult with an advanced solid tumor such as melanoma, head and neck, liver or kidney cancer. Both conserved end residues are part of each CDR3. D genes are given only for firm matches. For some rows the clone size is stated as once, few or many, or as a class when expanded; others skip it.

J	V	size	D	CDR3	DNA
TRBJ1-2	TRBV28	-	-	CAIRSGEANYGYTF	TGTGCCATCCGTAGCGGGGAAGCTAACTATGGCTACACCTTC
TRBJ1-1	TRBV18	-	TRBD1	CASSPAGGNEAFF	TGTGCCAGCTCACCCGCAGGGGGCAATGAAGCTTTCTTT
TRBJ2-7	TRBV7-2	-	TRBD2	CASSRAGTSGGAYEQYF	TGTGCCAGCAGCCGGGCCGGGACTAGCGGGGGGGCCTACGAGCAGTACTTC
TRBJ1-4	TRBV6-1	-	-	CASVESEANEKLFF	TGTGCCAGCGTAGAAAGCGAGGCTAATGAAAAACTGTTTTTT
TRBJ1-5	TRBV5-8	-	TRBD1	CASSLWGRTGGVQPQHF	TGTGCCAGCAGCTTGTGGGGAAGGACAGGGGGGGTTCAGCCCCAGCATTTT
TRBJ1-3	TRBV11-3	-	-	CASSPILRPNTIYF	TGTGCCAGCAGCCCTATATTGAGGCCAAACACCATATATTTT
TRBJ1-6	TRBV7-3	-	TRBD1	CASSPRGTGNSPLHF	TGTGCCAGCAGCCCCAGGGGGACAGGGAATTCACCCCTCCACTTT
TRBJ1-4	TRBV18	-	-	CASSPPWGDREGELFF	TGTGCCAGCTCACCACCCTGGGGCGACCGGGAAGGGGAACTGTTTTTT
TRBJ2-7	TRBV6-4	-	-	CASRPGSGCSYEQYF	TGTGCCAGCAGACCAGGGAGCGGGTGTAGCTACGAGCAGTACTTC
TRBJ1-4	TRBV11-2	-	-	CASSLDSLRQTLKNEKLFF	TGTGCCAGCAGCTTAGATAGCCTAAGACAGACACTTAAAAATGAAAAACTGTTTTTT
TRBJ1-6	TRBV6-5	-	-	CASSYSSGGKNSPLHF	TGTGCCAGCAGTTACTCGTCTGGGGGCAAGAATTCACCCCTCCACTTT
TRBJ1-1	TRBV5-1	once	TRBD1	CASSSARGSNTEAFF	TGCGCCAGCAGCTCCGCCAGGGGGTCCAACACTGAAGCTTTCTTT
TRBJ1-1	TRBV7-2	-	-	CASSFTGPLAFF	TGTGCCAGCAGCTTTACGGGTCCCCTGGCTTTCTTT
TRBJ2-1	TRBV6-5	-	-	CASSQSRPNEQFF	TGTGCCAGCAGCCAGTCTCGCCCCAATGAGCAGTTCTTC
TRBJ1-5	TRBV30	-	-	CAWSVGQLNQPQHF	TGTGCCTGGAGTGTCGGACAGTTGAATCAGCCCCAGCATTTT
TRBJ2-5	TRBV7-8	-	-	CASSQEATQYF	TGTGCCAGCAGCCAGGAGGCGACCCAGTACTTC
TRBJ1-1	TRBV5-1	-	-	CASSYGPTDTEAFF	TGCGCCAGCAGCTATGGGCCCACGGACACTGAAGCTTTCTTT
TRBJ1-5	TRBV19	-	-	CASSIIAGQPNQPQHF	TGTGCCAGTAGTATAATCGCAGGGCAGCCCAATCAGCCCCAGCATTTT
TRBJ1-2	TRBV5-8	once	-	CASGPLQGRVIGYTF	TGTGCCAGCGGACCGCTCCAGGGCAGGGTGATCGGCTACACCTTC
TRBJ2-1	TRBV4-3	-	TRBD2	CASSQEAGTSGNNEQFF	TGCGCCAGCAGCCAAGAGGCTGGGACTAGCGGAAACAATGAGCAGTTCTTC
TRBJ1-5	TRBV28	-	TRBD1	CASSFHRPDRALVYSNQPQHF	TGTGCCAGCAGTTTCCACCGTCCGGACAGGGCGCTTGTTTATAGCAATCAGCCCCAGCATTTT
TRBJ1-2	TRBV6-5	-	TRBD1	CATLGTGDVKEGYTF	TGTGCCACCTTGGGGACAGGAGACGTAAAGGAAGGCTACACCTTC
TRBJ1-5	TRBV9	few	-	CASSPNRTHRVRNQPQHF	TGTGCCAGCAGCCCAAACAGAACTCACAGGGTTCGGAATCAGCCCCAGCATTTT
TRBJ1-3	TRBV7-6	-	TRBD1	CASSLVRGQGNTIYF	TGTGCCAGCAGCTTAGTAAGGGGGCAGGGAAACACCATATATTTT
TRBJ2-5	TRBV19	-	-	CASSIEGRGETQYF	TGTGCCAGTAGTATCGAGGGCAGGGGTGAGACCCAGTACTTC
TRBJ2-5	TRBV27	-	-	CASSLIGGTQYF	TGTGCCAGCAGTTTGATAGGGGGGACCCAGTACTTC
TRBJ1-1	TRBV30	-	-	CAWNRGGEAFF	TGTGCCTGGAATCGTGGGGGGGAGGCTTTCTTT
TRBJ2-1	TRBV18	-	-	CASSPTATGYNEQFF	TGTGCCAGCTCACCGACCGCTACAGGGTACAATGAGCAGTTCTTC
TRBJ2-5	TRBV7-2	-	TRBD2	CASSPRLAGDGGTQYF	TGTGCCAGCAGCCCCAGACTAGCGGGAGACGGGGGGACCCAGTACTTC
TRBJ1-6	TRBV18	-	TRBD1	CASSPGQGNSPLHF	TGTGCCAGCTCACCGGGACAGGGAAATTCACCCCTCCACTTT
TRBJ1-2	TRBV19	-	-	CASSRGNYGYTF	TGTGCCAGTAGCAGGGGAAACTATGGCTACACCTTC
TRBJ1-3	TRBV27	-	-	CASSYAGESRDTIYF	TGTGCCAGCAGTTATGCCGGGGAGAGCCGAGACACCATATATTTT
TRBJ1-4	TRBV5-1	-	TRBD1	CASSLAEGAGEKLFF	TGCGCCAGCAGCTTGGCGGAGGGGGCAGGTGAAAAACTGTTTTTT